The clone carrying this TCR beta chain was recorded once. Its target is unknown. Libraries for TCR beta were made by quantitative 5'-RACE with molecular barcodes. One entry per CDR3 protein, called by TCRdb with MiXCR from the 5' RACE reads. The profile shows 300,000 to 350,000 distinct CDR3 sequences, around 20% of them singletons. These data come from a study of CD8 T cells in ankylosing spondylitis. Findings and limits, study-wide: Reports say disease-linked clones showed up significantly more in matched ankylosing spondylitis synovial fluid. Ankylosing spondylitis blood seemed to carry a telltale TCR beta motif made of under ten highly homologous variants. The authors found the disease-linked clones to be CD8+ and relatively rare in peripheral blood.

Trimming removed 3 bases from V and 4 bases from J, with 10 bases in between. The CDR3 spans 13 residues. Germline CDR1 and CDR2: MGHDK and SYGVNS. The J gene is TRBJ2-7, the V gene TRBV25-1, with a possible D match to TRBD1 (7 bases). The sequenced sample consisted of blood, either unsorted or a sorted T cell fraction (not recorded which). The TCR was taken from a female donor with ankylosing spondylitis or in good health (not recorded which). CDR3 sequence reads: CASSDPGGYEQYF. The CDR3 region has the DNA TGTGCCAGCAGTGATCCAGGGGGGTACGAGCAGTACTTC.